The following is a TCR beta chain sequence with its context. This entry is derived from a study of CD8 T cells in Susac syndrome. Random hexamers were used to reverse transcribe an amount of about 0.45 to 1 ug RNA. TCRdb re-analysed the immunoSEQ multiplex PCR reads in MiXCR, keeping a single row per CDR3 protein. This sample has about 140,000 distinct CDR3 sequences, with approximately 95% found just once. TEMRA cells were enriched by FACS, and CD4+ and CD8+ T cells were negatively isolated. The CDR3 is 13 amino acids. Germline-derived CDR1 and CDR2 are DFQATT and SNEGSKA (reference sequence). The trim removed 8 bases at V and 12 bases at J, leaving 14 bases unmatched.

The rearrangement joins TRBV20-1 to TRBJ1-4; 8 nucleotides agree with TRBD1. The clonotype comes from a human donor with Susac syndrome. The specimen sequenced was CD4+ T cells from PBMCs. This chain's CDR3 is CSSTQGGQGELFF. The CDR3 DNA sequence: TGCAGTTCCACACAGGGGGGACAAGGGGAACTGTTTTTT.